A selection of T cell receptor beta chains follows, all from one sample in a study of a mutant IDH1 vaccine in newly diagnosed glioma. These receptors' antigens are unknown. Generated by immunoSEQ multiplex PCR, the TCRdb table keeps only in-frame clones and is missing some. Of 40,000 or so clones listed, 84% are singletons. The specimen comprised PBMCs, sampled from a glioma patient whose treatment included an IDH1 peptide vaccine. The source is a man aged 35 to 55 with glioma. CDR3s include the opening cysteine and the closing phenylalanine or tryptophan.

J gene	V gene	CDR3 protein
TRBJ2-2	TRBV7-2	CASSLVLSAGELFF
TRBJ1-5	TRBV27	CASRTVLGPQHF
TRBJ2-7	TRBV7-9	CASSPARDEGEQYF
TRBJ2-2	TRBV15	CATKGGRGTGELFF
TRBJ2-7	TRBV6-6	CASSFGTGPYEQYF
TRBJ1-3	TRBV9	CASSVVGGISGNTIYF
TRBJ2-3	TRBV29-1	CSVVRVARPYTDTQYF
TRBJ1-1	TRBV5-1	CASSWGEGTEAFF
TRBJ2-1	TRBV15	CATSRSLADNEQFF
TRBJ1-1	TRBV6-5	CASSGSGVLGAEAFF
TRBJ1-5	TRBV19	CASSIPGLSDQPQHF
TRBJ2-5	TRBV7-2	CASSFPTLQETQYF
TRBJ1-2	TRBV19	CATLPRTERGLYGYTF
TRBJ2-7	TRBV7-9	CASSLGQGLTEQYF
TRBJ2-3	TRBV6-1	CASPRLDTQYF
TRBJ2-5	TRBV5-1	CASSFGLAFQETQYF
TRBJ1-2	TRBV7-9	CASSLRTGGGYTF
TRBJ2-3	TRBV4-2	CASSQDFVRRLSSQDTQYF
TRBJ2-7	TRBV5-1	CASRREGYEQYF
TRBJ2-5	TRBV7-2	CASSSRRGRIETQYF
TRBJ1-2	TRBV7-8	CASSLDGTNYGYTF
TRBJ2-7	TRBV18	CASSPPGTTGHEQYF
TRBJ2-3	TRBV15	CATSKTAGYTDTQYF
TRBJ1-6	TRBV10-1	CASSGPGQGNSPLHF
TRBJ2-7	TRBV6-1	CASSERAPYEQYF
TRBJ2-3	TRBV6-5	CASSSLADTQYF
TRBJ2-2	TRBV5-4	CASSLSGSLTGELFF
TRBJ2-7	TRBV7-9	CASILSGSSDYEQYF
TRBJ1-1	TRBV7-6	CASSSSPRGLGTEAFF
TRBJ2-7	TRBV27	CASSPRQGGYEQYF
TRBJ1-1	TRBV27	CASRPQGKNTEAFF
TRBJ1-2	TRBV29-1	CSVHRGSYGYTF
TRBJ2-1	TRBV2	CASSPGPGLVVNEQFF
TRBJ1-4	TRBV29-1	CSVATANEKLFF
TRBJ1-2	TRBV2	CASSNDRGGYTF
TRBJ2-1	TRBV19	CASSITSGSSYAYNEQFF
TRBJ2-5	TRBV5-1	CASSLGGVVTQYF
TRBJ1-5	TRBV19	CASSIELVRSLNQPQHF
TRBJ1-1	TRBV10-3	CAIMGMNTEAFF
TRBJ2-7	TRBV18	CASSPVGAGEQYF
TRBJ2-6	TRBV30	CAWSVCRGVGNVLTF
TRBJ2-1	TRBV5-1	CASSGTSGSSEQFF
TRBJ2-7	TRBV7-9	CASRPAGRLPHEQYF
TRBJ2-7	TRBV9	CASRTRLAKAYEQYF
TRBJ1-1	TRBV2	CASSELENLNTEAFF
TRBJ1-2	TRBV27	CASSPRHDSVYGYTF
TRBJ2-2	TRBV10-3	CAISDIPDRDIGELFF
TRBJ1-5	TRBV2	CASSGGTGSSAQHF
TRBJ2-3	TRBV7-2	CASSSFAGLEDTQYF
TRBJ1-5	TRBV5-6	CASSLHQTKNQPQHF
TRBJ2-7	TRBV2	CASRYREGLSYEQYF
TRBJ2-3	TRBV6-6	CASSLTGGADTQYF
TRBJ2-7	TRBV9	CASSFSPEDVEQYF
TRBJ2-7	TRBV13	CASSLGTTYEQYF
TRBJ2-7	TRBV5-1	CASSLDEVSYEQYF
TRBJ1-4	TRBV7-2	CASSFNGLFNEKLFF
TRBJ2-7	TRBV2	CASREGARRGQYF
TRBJ2-3	TRBV5-4	CASSLGSAGATDTQYF
TRBJ2-7	TRBV9	CASSPSFAVSYEQYF